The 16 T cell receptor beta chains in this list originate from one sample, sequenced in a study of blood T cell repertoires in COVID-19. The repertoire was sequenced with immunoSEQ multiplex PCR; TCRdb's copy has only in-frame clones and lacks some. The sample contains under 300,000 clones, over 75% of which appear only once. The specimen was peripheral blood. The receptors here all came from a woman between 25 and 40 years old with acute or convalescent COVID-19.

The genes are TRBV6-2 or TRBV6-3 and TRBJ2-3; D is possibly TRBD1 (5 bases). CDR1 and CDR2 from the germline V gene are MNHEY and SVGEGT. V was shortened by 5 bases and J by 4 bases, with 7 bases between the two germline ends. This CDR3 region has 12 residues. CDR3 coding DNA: TGTGCCAGCAGTCCAGGGTCAGATACGCAGTATTTT. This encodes CASSPGSDTQYF.

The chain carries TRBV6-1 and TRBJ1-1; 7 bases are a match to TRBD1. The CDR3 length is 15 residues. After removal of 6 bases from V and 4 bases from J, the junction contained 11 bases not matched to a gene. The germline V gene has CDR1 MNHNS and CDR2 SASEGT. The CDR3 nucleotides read TGTGCCAGCAGCCAAAATCGACAGGGACGCACTGAAGCTTTCTTT. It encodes CASSQNRQGRTEAFF.

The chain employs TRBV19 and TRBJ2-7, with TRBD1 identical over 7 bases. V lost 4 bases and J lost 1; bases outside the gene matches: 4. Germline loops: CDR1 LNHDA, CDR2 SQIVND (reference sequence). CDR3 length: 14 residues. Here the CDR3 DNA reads TGTGCCAGTAGTACCGCCAGGGGGTCCTACGAGCAGTACTTC. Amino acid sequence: CASSTARGSYEQYF.

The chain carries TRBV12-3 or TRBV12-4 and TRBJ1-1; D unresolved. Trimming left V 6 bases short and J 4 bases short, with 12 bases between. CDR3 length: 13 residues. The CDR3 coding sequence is TGTGCCAGCAGGGAGGGATTGGTCACTGAAGCTTTCTTT. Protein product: CASREGLVTEAFF.

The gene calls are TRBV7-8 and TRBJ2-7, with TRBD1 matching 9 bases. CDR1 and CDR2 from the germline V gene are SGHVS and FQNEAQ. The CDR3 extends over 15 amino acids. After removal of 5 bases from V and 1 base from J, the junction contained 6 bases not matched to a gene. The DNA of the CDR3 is TGTGCCAGCAGCCTAGGGACAGGGATTTCCTACGAGCAGTACTTC. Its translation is CASSLGTGISYEQYF.

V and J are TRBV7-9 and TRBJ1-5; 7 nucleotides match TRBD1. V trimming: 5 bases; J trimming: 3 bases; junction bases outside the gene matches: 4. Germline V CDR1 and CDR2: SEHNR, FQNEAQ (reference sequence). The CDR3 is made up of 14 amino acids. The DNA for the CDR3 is TGTGCCAGCAGCCGAACAGGGGTCAATCAGCCCCAGCATTTT. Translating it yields CASSRTGVNQPQHF.

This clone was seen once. CDR3 in DNA: TGCGCCAGCAGCCAACAACTAGCGGCGGGATACAATGAGCAGTTCTTC. Protein sequence: CASSQQLAAGYNEQFF. The V and J genes are TRBV4-3 and TRBJ2-1; 8 bases line up with TRBD2. This CDR3 contains 16 residues. J gave up 4 bases and V 2 bases, and 7 bases lay outside the gene matches. In germline, CDR1 is LGHNA, CDR2 YSLEER.

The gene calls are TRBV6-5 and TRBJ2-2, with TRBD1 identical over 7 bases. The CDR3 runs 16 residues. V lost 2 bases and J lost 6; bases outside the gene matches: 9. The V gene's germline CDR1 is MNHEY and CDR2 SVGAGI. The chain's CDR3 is CASSYRTGLLSGELFF. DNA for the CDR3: TGTGCCAGCAGTTACCGGACAGGTCTGCTTTCCGGGGAGCTGTTTTTT.

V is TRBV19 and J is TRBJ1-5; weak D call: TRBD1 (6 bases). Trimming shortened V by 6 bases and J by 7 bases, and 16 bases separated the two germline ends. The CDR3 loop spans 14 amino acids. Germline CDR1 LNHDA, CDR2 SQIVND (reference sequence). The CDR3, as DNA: TGTGCCAGTAGCCGGTCCAGGGGTAGACAGCCCCAGCATTTT. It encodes CASSRSRGRQPQHF.

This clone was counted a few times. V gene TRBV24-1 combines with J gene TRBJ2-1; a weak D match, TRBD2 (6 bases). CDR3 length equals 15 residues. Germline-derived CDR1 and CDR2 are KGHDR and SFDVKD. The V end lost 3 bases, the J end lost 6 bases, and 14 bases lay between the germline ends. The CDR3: CATSDPRREANEQFF. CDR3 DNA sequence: TGTGCCACCAGTGATCCTCGAAGGGAGGCCAATGAGCAGTTCTTC.

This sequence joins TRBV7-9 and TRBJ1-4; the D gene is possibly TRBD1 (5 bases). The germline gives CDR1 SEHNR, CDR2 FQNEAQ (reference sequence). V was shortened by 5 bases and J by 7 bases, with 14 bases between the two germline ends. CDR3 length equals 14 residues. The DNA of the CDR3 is TGTGCCAGCAGCCCAGGGATCCCATTTGAAAAACTGTTTTTT. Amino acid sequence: CASSPGIPFEKLFF.

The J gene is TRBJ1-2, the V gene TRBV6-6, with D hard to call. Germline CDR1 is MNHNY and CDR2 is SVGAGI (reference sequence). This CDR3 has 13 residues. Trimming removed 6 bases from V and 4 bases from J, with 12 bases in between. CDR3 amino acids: CASRQVVAYGYTF. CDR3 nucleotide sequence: TGTGCCAGCAGGCAAGTGGTGGCCTATGGCTACACCTTC.

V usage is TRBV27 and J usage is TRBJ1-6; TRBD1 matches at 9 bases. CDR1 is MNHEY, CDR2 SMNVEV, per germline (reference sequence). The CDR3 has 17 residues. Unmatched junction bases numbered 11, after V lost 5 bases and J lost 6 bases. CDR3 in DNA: TGTGCCAGCAGTAGATACTCCGGGACAGGGATTAATTCACCCCTCCACTTT. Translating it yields CASSRYSGTGINSPLHF.

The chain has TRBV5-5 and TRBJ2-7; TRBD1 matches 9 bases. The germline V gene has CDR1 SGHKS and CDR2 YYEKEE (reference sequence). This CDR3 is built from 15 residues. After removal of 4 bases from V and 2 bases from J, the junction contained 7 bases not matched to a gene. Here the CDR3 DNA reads TGTGCCAGCAGCCCAATGGGACAGGGAACCTACGAGCAGTACTTC. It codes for CASSPMGQGTYEQYF.

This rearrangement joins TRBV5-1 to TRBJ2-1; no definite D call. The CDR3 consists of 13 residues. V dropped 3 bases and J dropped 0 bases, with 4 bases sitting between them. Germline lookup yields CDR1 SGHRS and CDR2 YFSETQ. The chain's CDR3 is CASSYSSYNEQFF. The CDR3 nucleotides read TGCGCCAGCAGCTACAGCTCCTACAATGAGCAGTTCTTC. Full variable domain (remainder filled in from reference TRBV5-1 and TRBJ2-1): KAGVTQTPRYLIKTRGQQVTLSCSPISGHRSVSWYQQTPGQGLQFLFEYFSETQRNKGNFPGRFSGRQFSNSRSEMNVSTLELGDSALYLCASSYSSYNEQFFGPGTRLTVL.

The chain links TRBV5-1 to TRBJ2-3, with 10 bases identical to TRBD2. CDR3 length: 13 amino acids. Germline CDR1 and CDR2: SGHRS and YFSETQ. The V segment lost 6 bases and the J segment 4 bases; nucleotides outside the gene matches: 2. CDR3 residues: CASNGLAADTQYF. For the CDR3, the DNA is TGCGCCAGCAACGGACTAGCGGCAGATACGCAGTATTTT.